The 13 T cell receptor beta chains reported below all come from one sample, sequenced in a study of CD8 T cells in Susac syndrome. A quantity of about 0.5 to 1 ug RNA underwent reverse transcription using random hexamers. MiXCR, run by TCRdb on the immunoSEQ multiplex PCR reads, gives a single entry per CDR3 protein. The data show 90,000 to 150,000 distinct CDR3 sequences, 90% to 95% seen once. The material sequenced was CD4+ T cells from PBMCs. These receptors were collected from a human donor with multiple sclerosis.

The chain is built from TRBV30 and TRBJ1-4; no firm D call. The CDR3 has 13 residues. V was pared by 4 bases and J by 7 bases, with 13 bases between. Germline assignment: CDR1 GTSNPN and CDR2 SVGIG (reference sequence). The CDR3 sequence is CAWNPRMGEKLFF. The CDR3 DNA follows: TGTGCCTGGAACCCCAGGATGGGTGAAAAACTGTTTTTT.

V is TRBV14 and J is TRBJ1-6; no reliable D call. V was pared by 4 bases and J by 0 bases, with 10 bases between. The CDR3 contains 16 residues. Germline-derived CDR1 and CDR2 are SGHDN and FVKESK. The CDR3 DNA sequence: TGTGCCAGCAGCCTATCAATTAGCTCCTATAATTCACCCCTCCACTTT. It encodes CASSLSISSYNSPLHF.

This chain links TRBV7-2 with TRBJ2-3; no clear D gene. The V end was cut by 3 bases, the J end by 6 bases, with 7 bases between. The germline V gene has CDR1 SGHTA and CDR2 FQGNSA. This CDR3 region has 12 residues. As DNA, the CDR3 is TGTGCCAGCAGCTTGGGGTGGGATACGCAGTATTTT. Amino acid sequence: CASSLGWDTQYF.

The V and J genes are TRBV6-4 and TRBJ1-6; D is ambiguous. The CDR3 extends over 16 amino acids. Germline CDR1 reads MRHNA; CDR2 reads SNTAGT. V was cut by 6 bases and J by 7 bases, with 19 bases left in between. The CDR3 reads CASRPAAGPWNSPLHF. Written as DNA, the CDR3 is TGTGCCAGCAGGCCCGCGGCAGGCCCCTGGAATTCACCCCTCCACTTT.

This chain connects TRBV12-5 to TRBJ1-1; no reliable D call. The CDR3 is 15 amino acids. From germline, CDR1 is LGHNT and CDR2 FRNRAP. V was shortened by 2 bases and J by 3 bases, with 13 bases between the two germline ends. The CDR3 loop is CASGLSNSGDTEAFF. CDR3 bases: TGTGCTAGTGGTTTGTCCAATTCCGGGGACACTGAAGCTTTCTTT.

CDR3 DNA: TGTGCCAGCATCCGGGACGGAAGCCAAGAGACCCAGTACTTC. It specifies CASIRDGSQETQYF. This chain uses TRBV2 with TRBJ2-5; perhaps D is TRBD1 or TRBD2 (5 bases each). Germline V gene lookup returns CDR1 SNHLY and CDR2 FYNNEI. Between the trimmed V and J ends, which lost 7 bases and 1 base, there was a span of 13 bases. This CDR3 has 14 residues.

This clonotype has a single count. In DNA form, the CDR3 reads TGTGCCAGCAGCTCCAGGCGGACAGGGGGCAATTCACCCCTCCACTTT. Translating it yields CASSSRRTGGNSPLHF. The chain joins TRBV7-9 to TRBJ1-6; 11 bases map to TRBD1. Germline V gene sequence: CDR1 SEHNR, CDR2 FQNEAQ (reference sequence). The CDR3 totals 16 residues. Trimming cost V 4 bases and J 7 bases; bases outside gene matches: 6.

A few counts support this clonotype. The chain links TRBV4-3 to TRBJ2-7; 8 nucleotides match TRBD2. Per the germline V gene, CDR1 is LGHNA and CDR2 is YSLEER. V shed 1 base and J 1 base; nucleotides not matched to a gene: 6. The CDR3 extends over 16 amino acids. The CDR3 sequence is CASSQGVSGVSYEQYF. In nucleotides, the CDR3 is TGCGCCAGCAGCCAAGGTGTTAGCGGGGTTTCCTACGAGCAGTACTTC.

This chain connects TRBV7-9 to TRBJ2-1; TRBD1 aligns across 9 bases. Germline CDR1 reads SEHNR; CDR2 reads FQNEAQ (reference sequence). CDR3 size: 15 residues. The J segment lost 10 bases and the V segment lost 1 base, leaving 8 bases of the junction unmatched. CDR3 region: CASSLGDRDTLEQFF. The CDR3 DNA follows: TGTGCCAGCAGCTTAGGGGACAGGGACACCTTGGAGCAGTTCTTC. Using reference TRBV7-9 and TRBJ2-1 for the parts outside the CDR3, the full variable domain is DTGVSQNPRHKITKRGQNVTFRCDPISEHNRLYWYRQTLGQGPEFLTYFQNEAQLEKSRLLSDRFSAERPKGSFSTLEIQRTEQGDSAMYLCASSLGDRDTLEQFFGPGTRLTVL.

The chain joins TRBV2 to TRBJ2-5; unclear D gene. Germline loops: CDR1 SNHLY, CDR2 FYNNEI. CDR3 length: 12 residues. V lost 2 bases and J lost 3, with 4 bases in between. CDR3 nucleotides: TGTGCCAGCAGTGAATTGGAAGAGACCCAGTACTTC. Protein: CASSELEETQYF.

The rearrangement uses TRBV14 and TRBJ1-2; D gene uncertain. V was clipped by 4 bases and J by 0 bases, with 12 bases between them. This CDR3 comprises 15 residues. In germline, CDR1 is SGHDN, CDR2 FVKESK. The CDR3 coding sequence is TGTGCCAGCAGCCCCCACAGCAAAGCTAACTATGGCTACACCTTC. Protein: CASSPHSKANYGYTF.

The rearrangement uses TRBV20-1 and TRBJ1-2; 7 bases line up with TRBD1. Germline V gene sequence: CDR1 DFQATT, CDR2 SNEGSKA (reference sequence). J gave up 5 bases and V 6 bases, and 12 bases lay outside the gene matches. CDR3 length: 14 amino acids. CDR3 in amino acids: CSAALQGEVYGYTF. The DNA for the CDR3 is TGCAGTGCAGCCCTTCAGGGGGAGGTTTATGGCTACACCTTC.

This clonotype was recorded only once. This chain joins TRBV5-1 and TRBJ2-7; 7 positions agree with TRBD2. The germline gives CDR1 SGHRS, CDR2 YFSETQ. The CDR3 loop spans 13 amino acids. The trim removed 4 bases at V and 5 bases at J, leaving 6 bases unmatched. The CDR3 region has the DNA TGCGCCAGCAGCACCGGGGAGGGGCACGAGCAGTACTTC. Translation gives CASSTGEGHEQYF.